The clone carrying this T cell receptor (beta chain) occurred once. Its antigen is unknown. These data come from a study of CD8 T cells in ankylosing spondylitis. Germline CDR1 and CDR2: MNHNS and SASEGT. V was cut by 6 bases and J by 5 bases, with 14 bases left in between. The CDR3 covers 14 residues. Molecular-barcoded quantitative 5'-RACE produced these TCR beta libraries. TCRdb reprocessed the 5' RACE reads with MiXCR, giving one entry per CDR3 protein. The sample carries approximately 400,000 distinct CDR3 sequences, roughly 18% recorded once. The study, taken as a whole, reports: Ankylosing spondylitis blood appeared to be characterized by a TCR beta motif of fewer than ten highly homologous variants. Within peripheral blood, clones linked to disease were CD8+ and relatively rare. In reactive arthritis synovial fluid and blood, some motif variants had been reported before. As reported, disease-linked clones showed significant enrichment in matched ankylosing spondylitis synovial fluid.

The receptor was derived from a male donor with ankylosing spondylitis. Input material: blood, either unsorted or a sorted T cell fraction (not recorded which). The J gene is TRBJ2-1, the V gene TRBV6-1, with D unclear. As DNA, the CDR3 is TGTGCCAGCAGGCTAGATTCTGTTAACAATGAGCAGTTCTTC. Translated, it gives CASRLDSVNNEQFF.